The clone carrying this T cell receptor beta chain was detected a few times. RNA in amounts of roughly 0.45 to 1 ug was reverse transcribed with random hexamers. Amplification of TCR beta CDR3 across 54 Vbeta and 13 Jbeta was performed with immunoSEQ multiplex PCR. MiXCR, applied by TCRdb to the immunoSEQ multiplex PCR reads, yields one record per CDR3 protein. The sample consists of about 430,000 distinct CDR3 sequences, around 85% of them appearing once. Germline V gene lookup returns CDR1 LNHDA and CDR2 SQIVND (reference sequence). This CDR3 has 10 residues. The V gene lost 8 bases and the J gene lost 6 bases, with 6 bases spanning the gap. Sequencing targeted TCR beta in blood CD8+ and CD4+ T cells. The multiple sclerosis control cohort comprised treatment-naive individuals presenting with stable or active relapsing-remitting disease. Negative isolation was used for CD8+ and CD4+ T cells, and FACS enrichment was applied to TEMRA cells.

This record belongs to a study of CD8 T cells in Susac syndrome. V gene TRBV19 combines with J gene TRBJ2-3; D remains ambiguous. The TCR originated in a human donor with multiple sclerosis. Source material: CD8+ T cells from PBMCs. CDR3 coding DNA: TGTGCCAGTGGAACCGATACGCAGTATTTT. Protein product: CASGTDTQYF.